This TCR beta chain was profiled in a study of T cell responses to AZD1222 COVID-19 vaccine (dated by TCRdb to the early 2020s). With respect to the entire study: AZD1222 recipients with second doses at about 4 weeks or about 12 weeks were pooled, because spike-specific TCR depth and breadth did not differ between schedules. Enrollment into the trials was organized by age into subgroups of 18-55, 56-69 and 70-plus years, and those subgroups contained about 150, 27 and 61 TCR-sequenced participants, respectively. TCR sequencing was performed for 233 trial participants, of whom around 210 were given two doses of AZD1222 and around 26 were given two doses of MenACWY control vaccine.

The time point label, as the study defines it: baseline before first vaccination. Vaccinee samples were obtained from the UK trials COV001 and COV002, which included a single-blind randomized controlled phase 2/3 trial of AZD1222 (ChAdOx1 nCoV-19) in healthy adults. For TCRbeta chain sequencing, PBMC samples from trial participants were taken at day 0 and at day 28 after the second dose. V was cut back by 1 base and J by 1 base, leaving a gap of 4 bases between them. The germline V gene yields SGHDN for CDR1 and FVKESK for CDR2. Including the terminal cysteine and phenylalanine, the CDR3 comprises 13 residues. Left in the record is the CDR3 DNA by itself, 39 bases read in frame from the first base. Concerning this clone itself: Its antigen is unknown. Qualities for individual bases were not recorded, and no much larger clone is one base off.

The CDR3 regions of human TCRbeta chains were analyzed by immunosequencing. Under the source paper's analysis protocol: Repertoire TCRs were matched against a reference library of SARS-CoV-2-specific TCRs generated with the MIRA antigen-specificity platform. Breadth was defined as the fraction of unique TCRs that were SARS-CoV-2-associated. Depth was defined as the fraction of total T cells that were SARS-CoV-2-associated. Using the MIRA data, each spike-specific TCR was mapped to the spike region that the TCR reacts to and placed in a CD4 or CD8 class. Log10-transformed breadth and depth values were compared by one-way ANOVA with Sidak's multiple comparisons tests. TCRdb carries this immuneACCESS record with in-frame sequences only. Its versions omit some clonotypes, under half of them owing to an unresolved V gene in the studies checked, with the rest unexplained. The DNA gave D and trimming, while V, J and clone size come from that table. Within this sample are fewer than 200,000 clones, with 85% to 95% of them counted one time only. The top ten hold roughly 1.4% of the sample.

Overall results and qualifications from the work: Nearly half of unique spike-specific TCRs reportedly recognized epitopes outside regions mutated in the B.1.351 and B.1.1.7 variants. Spike-specific TCR breadth and depth rose significantly after two AZD1222 doses compared with day 0 and with MenACWY recipients. Participants were mostly white British and included more females than males, and it was suggested by the authors that clonal diversity may have been underestimated. The 56-69-year group was small, and its depth increase did not reach significance, likely because of low power. Because no day 14 peak-response samples were available, repertoires were characterized only after the peak T cell response. Conclusions about previously exposed vaccinees were limited because only a handful of AZD1222 recipients were SARS-CoV-2 seropositive at baseline. The whole spike protein was spanned by vaccine-associated CD4 TCRs, and dominant responses were seen in regions 160-218 and 743-854.

This clonotype was obtained from an adult in good health. This receptor chain uses TRBV14 and TRBJ1-1; there is no confident call for the D gene. Sample: peripheral blood, taken on day 0 of AZD1222 vaccination. The DNA sequence reads TGTGCCAGCAGCCAAGTGACGAACACTGAAGCTTTCTTT. Its amino acids are CASSQVTNTEAFF.